This T cell receptor beta chain was identified during a study of cytomegalovirus exposure and HLA in healthy donors. In the PCR, 60 Vbeta and 13 Jbeta primers were used. Sequencing used immunoSEQ multiplex PCR; TCRdb keeps in-frame clones, though not all of them. The sample carries about 93,000 clones, 78% recorded once. The CDR3 totals 14 residues. Trimming removed 3 bases from V and 1 base from J, with 7 bases in between. The germline CDR1 and CDR2 sequences are SGHRS and YFSETQ. In its sample, this clone was seen once. The sequencing input was PBMCs. The sequence was collected from a woman between 40 and 55 years old in good health and CMV-seronegative. The chain employs TRBV5-1 and TRBJ2-2, with a tentative D call TRBD2 (6 bases). Here the CDR3 reads CASSWRGNTGELFF. For the CDR3, the DNA is TGCGCCAGCAGCTGGAGGGGGAACACCGGGGAGCTGTTTTTT.